The source of this T cell receptor (beta chain) is a study of prognosis after radiotherapy for stage I lung cancer. The CDR3 runs to 14 residues. The V end lost 8 bases, the J end lost 0 bases, and 10 bases lay between the germline ends. In its sample, this clonotype was seen many times. Multiplex PCR in two rounds served to amplify TCR beta CDR3 from genomic DNA. During first-round PCR, primers specific to each TRBV and TRBJ gene were used. TCRdb recomputed calls from the multiplex PCR reads with MiXCR, one row per CDR3 protein. Among around 16,000 distinct CDR3 sequences, 15% to 20% were seen once, and the ten largest hold about 37%.

The source material was PBMCs, sampled before or after stereotactic body radiation therapy (not recorded which). This sequence was found in a donor of 50 years or more with non-small cell lung cancer. V is TRBV12-3 or TRBV12-4 and J is TRBJ2-2; D is ambiguous. CDR3 coding DNA: TGTGCCAGCGGGCTGGTAACGAACACCGGGGAGCTGTTTTTT. It yields the protein CASGLVTNTGELFF.